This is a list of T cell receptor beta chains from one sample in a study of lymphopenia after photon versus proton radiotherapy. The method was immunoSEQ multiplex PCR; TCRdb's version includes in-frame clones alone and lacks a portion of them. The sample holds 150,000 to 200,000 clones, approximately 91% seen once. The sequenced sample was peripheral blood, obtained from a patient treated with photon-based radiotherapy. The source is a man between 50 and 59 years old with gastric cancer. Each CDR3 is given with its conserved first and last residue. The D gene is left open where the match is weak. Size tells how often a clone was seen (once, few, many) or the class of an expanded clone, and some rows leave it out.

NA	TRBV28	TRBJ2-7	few	CATARASYEQYF	TGTGCCACCGCTAGAGCTTCCTACGAGCAGTACTTC
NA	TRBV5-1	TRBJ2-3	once	CASSLAGDTQYF	TGCGCCAGCAGCTTGGCCGGAGATACGCAGTATTTT
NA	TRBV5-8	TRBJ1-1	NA	CASSLQTWRDTEAFF	TGTGCCAGCAGCTTACAAACTTGGCGGGACACTGAAGCTTTCTTT
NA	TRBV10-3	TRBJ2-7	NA	CAISEVTESSSYEQYF	TGTGCCATCAGTGAGGTAACGGAGAGTAGCTCCTACGAGCAGTACTTC
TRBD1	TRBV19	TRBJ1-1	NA	CASSTRQGAMNTEAFF	TGTGCCAGTAGTACACGACAGGGCGCTATGAACACTGAAGCTTTCTTT
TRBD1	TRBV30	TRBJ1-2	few	CAWREGQGSVGYTF	TGTGCCTGGAGGGAAGGACAGGGGTCCGTTGGCTACACCTTC
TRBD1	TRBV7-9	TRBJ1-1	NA	CASSKTGVAFRDWAFF	TGTGCCAGCAGCAAGACAGGGGTTGCTTTTAGGGACTGGGCTTTCTTT
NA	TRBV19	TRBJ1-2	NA	CASSGAGRNYGYTF	TGTGCCAGTAGTGGGGCAGGGCGTAACTATGGCTACACCTTC
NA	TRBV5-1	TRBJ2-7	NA	CASSPQAVASYEQYF	TGCGCCAGCAGCCCACAGGCGGTCGCCTCCTACGAGCAGTACTTC
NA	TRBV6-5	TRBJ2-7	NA	CASSRGPVAYEQYF	TGTGCCAGCAGTCGAGGGCCAGTCGCCTACGAGCAGTACTTC
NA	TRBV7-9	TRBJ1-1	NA	CASSSSGRKNTEAFF	TGTGCCAGCAGCTCCTCAGGGCGGAAGAACACTGAAGCTTTCTTT
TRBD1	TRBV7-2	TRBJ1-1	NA	CASSLAGQGWAEAFF	TGTGCCAGCAGCTTAGCCGGACAGGGTTGGGCTGAAGCTTTCTTT
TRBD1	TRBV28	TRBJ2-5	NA	CASSPGQGYPAQYF	TGTGCCAGCAGCCCGGGACAGGGTTACCCGGCCCAGTACTTC
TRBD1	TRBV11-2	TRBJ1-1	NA	CASSYGTENTEAFF	TGTGCCAGCAGCTACGGGACAGAGAACACTGAAGCTTTCTTT
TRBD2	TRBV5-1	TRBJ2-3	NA	CASSLDLGRATDTQYF	TGCGCCAGCAGCTTGGATCTCGGGAGGGCCACAGATACGCAGTATTTT
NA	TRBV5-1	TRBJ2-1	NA	CASSPSGGGYNEQFF	TGCGCCAGCAGCCCGAGCGGAGGCGGGTACAATGAGCAGTTCTTC
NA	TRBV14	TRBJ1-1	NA	CASSGQLNTEAFF	TGTGCCAGCAGCGGACAGTTGAACACTGAAGCTTTCTTT
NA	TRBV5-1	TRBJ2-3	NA	CASSSAGSSTDTQYF	TGCGCCAGCAGCTCGGCGGGCAGTTCCACAGATACGCAGTATTTT
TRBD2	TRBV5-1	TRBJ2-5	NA	CASSSDVSGRGETQYF	TGCGCCAGCAGCTCGGATGTCTCAGGGCGGGGGGAGACCCAGTACTTC
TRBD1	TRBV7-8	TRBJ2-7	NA	CASSRGSWTGATEVEQYF	TGTGCCAGCAGCCGAGGAAGTTGGACAGGGGCCACCGAGGTGGAGCAGTACTTC
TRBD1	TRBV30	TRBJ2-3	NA	CAWSRRQGVADTQYF	TGTGCCTGGAGTCGTAGACAGGGGGTCGCAGATACGCAGTATTTT
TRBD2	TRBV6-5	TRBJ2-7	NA	CASSRTSGSYEQYF	TGTGCCAGCAGTCGGACTAGCGGGTCCTACGAGCAGTACTTC
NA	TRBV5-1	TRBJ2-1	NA	CASSSDQDNEQFF	TGCGCCAGCAGCTCGGACCAGGACAATGAGCAGTTCTTC
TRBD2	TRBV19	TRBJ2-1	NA	CASSTPTSGSSYNEQFF	TGTGCCAGTAGTACCCCCACTAGCGGGAGCTCCTACAATGAGCAGTTCTTC
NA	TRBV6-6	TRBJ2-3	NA	CASSKDGVSTDTQYF	TGTGCCAGCAGCAAGGACGGGGTGAGCACAGATACGCAGTATTTT
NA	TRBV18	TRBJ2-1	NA	CASSKAGGKGNEQFF	TGTGCCAGCTCAAAGGCTGGCGGGAAAGGGAATGAGCAGTTCTTC
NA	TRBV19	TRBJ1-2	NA	CASSIAVGGDYGYTF	TGTGCCAGTAGTATAGCGGTAGGGGGTGACTATGGCTACACCTTC
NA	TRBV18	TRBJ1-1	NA	CASSPVRGTEAFF	TGTGCCAGCTCACCTGTCCGCGGCACTGAAGCTTTCTTT
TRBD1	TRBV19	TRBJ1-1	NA	CASSIGTGAAFF	TGTGCCAGTAGTATCGGTACAGGGGCGGCTTTCTTT
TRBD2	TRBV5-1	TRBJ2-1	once	CASSPSGLAGGGTGDEQFF	TGCGCCAGCAGCCCATCCGGACTAGCGGGAGGAGGGACTGGGGATGAGCAGTTCTTC
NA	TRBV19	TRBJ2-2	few	CASSLRYGELFF	TGTGCCAGTAGTCTCCGTTACGGGGAGCTGTTTTTT
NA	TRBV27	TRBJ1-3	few	CASRDSSGNTIYF	TGTGCCAGCAGAGACAGTTCTGGAAACACCATATATTTT
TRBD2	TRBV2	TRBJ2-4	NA	CASRLGLARIQYF	TGTGCCAGCAGGCTCGGACTAGCGCGCATTCAGTACTTC
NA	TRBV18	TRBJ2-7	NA	CASSPQYGLSEQYF	TGTGCCAGCTCACCTCAGTACGGGCTTAGCGAGCAGTACTTC
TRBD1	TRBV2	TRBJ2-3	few	CASRRQGLADTQYF	TGTGCCAGCAGGAGACAGGGGTTGGCAGATACGCAGTATTTT
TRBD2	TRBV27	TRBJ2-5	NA	CASSPGTSGRREETQYF	TGTGCCAGCAGCCCCGGGACTAGCGGGAGACGGGAGGAGACCCAGTACTTC
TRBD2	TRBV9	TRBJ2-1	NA	CASSTQPTSGPGGNEQFF	TGTGCCAGCAGCACTCAGCCCACTAGCGGTCCGGGAGGCAATGAGCAGTTCTTC
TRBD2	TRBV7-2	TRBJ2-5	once	CASSFLAGTETQYF	TGTGCCAGCAGCTTTTTAGCGGGAACAGAGACCCAGTACTTC
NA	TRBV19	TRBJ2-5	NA	CASSRSGLEGETQYF	TGTGCCAGTAGTAGATCGGGACTGGAGGGGGAGACCCAGTACTTC
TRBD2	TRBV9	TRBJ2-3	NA	CASSVDAGLVTDTQYF	TGTGCCAGCAGCGTAGACGCGGGACTAGTCACAGATACGCAGTATTTT